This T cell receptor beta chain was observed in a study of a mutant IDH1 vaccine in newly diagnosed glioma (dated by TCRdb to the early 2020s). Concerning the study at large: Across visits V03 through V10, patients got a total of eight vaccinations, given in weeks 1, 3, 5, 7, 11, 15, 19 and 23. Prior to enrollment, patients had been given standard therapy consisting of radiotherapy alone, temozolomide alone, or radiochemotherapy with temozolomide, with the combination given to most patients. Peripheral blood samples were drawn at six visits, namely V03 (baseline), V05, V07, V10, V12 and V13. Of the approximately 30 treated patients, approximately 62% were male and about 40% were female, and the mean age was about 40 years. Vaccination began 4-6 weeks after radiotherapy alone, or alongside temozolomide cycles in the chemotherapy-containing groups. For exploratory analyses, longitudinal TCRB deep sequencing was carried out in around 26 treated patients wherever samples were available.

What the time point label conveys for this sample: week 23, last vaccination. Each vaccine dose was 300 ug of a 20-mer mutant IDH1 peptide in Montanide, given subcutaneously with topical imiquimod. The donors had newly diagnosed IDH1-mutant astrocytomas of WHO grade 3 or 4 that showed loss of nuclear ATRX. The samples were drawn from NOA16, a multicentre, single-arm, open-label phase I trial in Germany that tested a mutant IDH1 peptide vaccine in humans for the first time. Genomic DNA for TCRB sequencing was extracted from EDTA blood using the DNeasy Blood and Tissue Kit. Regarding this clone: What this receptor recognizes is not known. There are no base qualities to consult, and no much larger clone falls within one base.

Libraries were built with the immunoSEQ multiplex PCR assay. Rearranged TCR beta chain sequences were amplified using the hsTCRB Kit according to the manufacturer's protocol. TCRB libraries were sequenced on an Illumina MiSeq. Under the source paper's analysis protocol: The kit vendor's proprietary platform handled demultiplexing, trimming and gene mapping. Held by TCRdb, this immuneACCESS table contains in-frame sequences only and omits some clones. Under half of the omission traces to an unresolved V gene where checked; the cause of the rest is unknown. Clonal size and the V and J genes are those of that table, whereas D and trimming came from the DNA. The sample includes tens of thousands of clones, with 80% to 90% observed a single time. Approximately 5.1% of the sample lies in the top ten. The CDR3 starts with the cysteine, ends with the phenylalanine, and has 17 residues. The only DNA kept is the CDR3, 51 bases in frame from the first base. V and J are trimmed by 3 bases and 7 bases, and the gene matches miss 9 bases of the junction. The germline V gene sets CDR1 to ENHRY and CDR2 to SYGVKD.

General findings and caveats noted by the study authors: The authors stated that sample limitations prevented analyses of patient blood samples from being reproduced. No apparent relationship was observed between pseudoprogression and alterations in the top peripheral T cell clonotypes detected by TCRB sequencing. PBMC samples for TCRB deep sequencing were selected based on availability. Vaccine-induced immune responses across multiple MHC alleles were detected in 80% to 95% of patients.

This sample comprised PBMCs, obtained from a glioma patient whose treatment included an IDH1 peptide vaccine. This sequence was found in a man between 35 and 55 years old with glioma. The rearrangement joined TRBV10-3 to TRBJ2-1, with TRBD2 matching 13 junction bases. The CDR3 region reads CAISDTSGGAFHNEQFF. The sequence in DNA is TGTGCCATCAGTGACACTAGCGGGGGGGCATTTCATAATGAGCAGTTCTTC.